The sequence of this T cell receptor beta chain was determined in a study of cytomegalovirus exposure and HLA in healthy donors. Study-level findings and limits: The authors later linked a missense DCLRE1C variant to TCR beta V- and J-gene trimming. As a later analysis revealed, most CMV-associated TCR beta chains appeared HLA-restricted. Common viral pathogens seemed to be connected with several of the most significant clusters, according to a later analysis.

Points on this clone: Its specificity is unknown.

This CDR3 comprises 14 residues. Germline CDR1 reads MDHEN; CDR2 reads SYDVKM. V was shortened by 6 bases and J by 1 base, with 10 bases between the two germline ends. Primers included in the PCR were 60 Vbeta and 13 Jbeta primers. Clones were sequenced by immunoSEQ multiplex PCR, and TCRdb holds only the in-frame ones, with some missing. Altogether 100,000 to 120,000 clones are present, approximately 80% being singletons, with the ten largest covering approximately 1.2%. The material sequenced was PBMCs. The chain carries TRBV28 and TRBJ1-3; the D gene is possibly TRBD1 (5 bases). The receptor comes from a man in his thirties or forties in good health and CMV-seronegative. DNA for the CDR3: TGTGCCAGCAGACCGGCAGGGTCTGGAAACACCATATATTTT. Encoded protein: CASRPAGSGNTIYF.